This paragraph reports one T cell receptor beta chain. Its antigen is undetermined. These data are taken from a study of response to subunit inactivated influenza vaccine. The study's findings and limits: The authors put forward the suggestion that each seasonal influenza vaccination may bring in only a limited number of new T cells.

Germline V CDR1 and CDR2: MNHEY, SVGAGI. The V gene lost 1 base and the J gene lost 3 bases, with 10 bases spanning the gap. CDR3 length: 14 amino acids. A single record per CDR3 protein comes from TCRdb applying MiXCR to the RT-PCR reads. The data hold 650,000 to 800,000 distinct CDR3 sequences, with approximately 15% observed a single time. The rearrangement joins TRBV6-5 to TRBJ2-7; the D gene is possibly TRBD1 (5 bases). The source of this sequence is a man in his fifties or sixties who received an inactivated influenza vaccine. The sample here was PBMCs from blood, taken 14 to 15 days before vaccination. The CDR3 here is CASSYFGRDYEQYF. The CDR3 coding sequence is TGTGCCAGCAGTTACTTTGGCAGGGACTACGAGCAGTACTTC.